The source of this TCR beta chain is a study of T cell repertoires in cytomegalovirus infection. Turning to the study itself: CMV infection and matching HLA type were both indicated by public TCR beta signatures. Points from the study as a whole: In two of eight donors, the top clonotype was HLA-C-restricted CMV-specific.

After removal of 4 bases from V and 7 bases from J, the junction contained 9 bases not matched to a gene. This CDR3 spans 15 amino acids. CDR1 MNHEY and CDR2 SVGEGT come from the germline V gene. TCRdb ran MiXCR on the reads and lists one entry per CDR3 protein. In the table there are around 900,000 distinct CDR3 sequences, around 32% of which are singletons. In its sample, this clonotype was seen a few times. Its antigen is still unknown. The clonotype originates from a human donor in good health (CMV status not recorded). Some clones in this sample may be carry-over from other donors' samples. The chain recombines TRBV6-2 or TRBV6-3 with TRBJ2-4; TRBD2 aligns across 8 bases. This specimen was cultured CD8+ T cells from PBMCs, taken from culture after CMV antigen stimulation. The CDR3 region has the DNA TGTGCCAGCAGTTTGGCGGCGGGGGGATCCAACATTCAGTACTTC. It codes for CASSLAAGGSNIQYF.